The 14 T cell receptor beta chains below were found in one sample sequenced in a study of T cell clonality in common variable immunodeficiency. Method: immunoSEQ multiplex PCR; TCRdb's copy keeps in-frame clones and lacks some. This sample comprises 44,000 or so clones, none seen once only. The specimen was peripheral blood mononuclear cells. The receptors originated from a person aged 18-69 years in good health.

This clone was seen at least ten times. The read gets to within 3 residues of the CDR3 end, and the germline J gene fills in the rest. V usage is TRBV19 and J usage is TRBJ2-3; D remains ambiguous. V lost 6 bases to trimming and J lost 1 base, with 17 bases between them. The CDR3 runs 16 residues. Germline V gene data show CDR1 as LNHDA and CDR2 as SQIVND (reference sequence). The CDR3 DNA, read in part, is TGTGCCAGTAGCCCTACTCTGCCGCGGCGCACAGATACG. Its protein product is CASSPTLPRRTDT. The CDR3, in full, reads CASSPTLPRRTDTQYF.

This clone has ten or more counts. The read halts 3 residues ahead of the CDR3 end, with the missing end drawn from the germline J gene. The V call is TRBV7-8, the J call TRBJ1-5; D might be TRBD1 (6 bases). Per the germline V gene, CDR1 is SGHVS and CDR2 is FQNEAQ. Trimming took 4 bases from V and 4 from J, leaving 11 bases between them. The CDR3 consists of 14 residues. The CDR3 reads CASSYTGRNQPQHF. CDR3 DNA, as far as it was read: TGTGCCAGCAGCTACACAGGGCGAAATCAGCCC.

There are many counts of this clone. The read comes to an end 3 residues before the CDR3 does, leaving the germline J gene to fill in the end. This chain connects TRBV28 to TRBJ2-5; TRBD2 matches 9 bases. The CDR3 is made up of 18 amino acids. In germline, CDR1 is MDHEN, CDR2 SYDVKM. With V trimmed by 9 bases and J by 4 bases, 21 bases remained unmatched. This CDR3 is CASYGRAGGTPTRETQYF. CDR3 DNA, as far as it was read: TGTGCCAGTTATGGGCGAGCGGGAGGCACCCCAACGAGAGAGACC.

This clone was observed at least ten times. The CDR3 goes on 3 residues after the read ends, and that part is filled in from the germline J gene. This sequence joins TRBV7-2 and TRBJ1-2, with a tentative D call TRBD1 (5 bases). Trimming took 0 bases from V and 3 from J, leaving 11 bases between them. The CDR3 spans 15 residues. Germline CDR1 and CDR2: SGHTA and FQGNSA. CDR3 in amino acids: CASSLAPGSDYGYTF. Incomplete CDR3 DNA: TGTGCCAGCAGCTTAGCTCCAGGGTCCGACTATGGC.

Ten or more counts support this clone. The read comes to an end 3 residues before the CDR3 does, leaving the germline J gene to fill in the end. V usage is TRBV7-9 and J usage is TRBJ2-2, with D unclear. This CDR3 is 12 amino acids long. V was shortened by 5 bases and J by 2 bases, with 3 bases between the two germline ends. Germline V gene lookup returns CDR1 SEHNR and CDR2 FQNEAQ (reference sequence). The CDR3 DNA, read in part, is TGTGCCAGCAGCACAAACACCGGGGAG. Encoded protein: CASSTNTGE. The whole CDR3 reads CASSTNTGELFF.

This clone came up many times. The read comes to an end 3 residues before the CDR3 does, leaving the germline J gene to fill in the end. The chain is built from TRBV19 and TRBJ2-7, with D unclear. The CDR3 covers 13 residues. The germline CDR1 and CDR2 sequences are LNHDA and SQIVND (reference sequence). V lost 2 bases and J 5 bases, leaving 10 bases between the germline ends. CDR3 residues: CASSIPNSNEQYF. The CDR3 bases that were read are TGTGCCAGTAGTATACCGAACAGTAACGAG.

This clone was seen many times. The read stops 3 residues short of the end of the CDR3; the missing end is completed from the germline J gene. V gene TRBV10-1 combines with J gene TRBJ2-3; D may match TRBD1 or TRBD2 (5 bases each). The CDR3 totals 15 residues. V was pared by 4 bases and J by 3 bases, with 14 bases between. The germline V gene encodes CDR1 WNHNN and CDR2 SYGVQD (reference sequence). The CDR3 DNA, read in part, is TGCGCCAGCAGTGGGGGCGGAGGCGGAACAGATACG. This gives the protein CASSGGGGGTDT. The full CDR3 reads CASSGGGGGTDTQYF.

This clone was found many times. With the read ending 3 residues before the CDR3 end, the germline J gene is used to fill in that end. The chain carries TRBV5-6 and TRBJ2-1, with a weak D call TRBD1 (6 bases). This CDR3 contains 14 residues. The V end lost 4 bases, the J end lost 7 bases, and 15 bases lay between the germline ends. From germline, CDR1 is SGHDT and CDR2 YYEEEE. The CDR3 loop is CASSPETGLNEQFF. CDR3 DNA (partial): TGTGCCAGCAGCCCGGAGACAGGCCTGAATGAG.

The table lists this clone with many counts. The read falls 3 residues short of the CDR3 end, and the missing part is taken from the germline J gene. This chain links TRBV19 with TRBJ1-6; D remains ambiguous. CDR1 LNHDA and CDR2 SQIVND come from the germline V gene (reference sequence). This CDR3 region has 15 residues. Trimming pared 3 bases from V and 0 bases from J, leaving 6 bases between. The CDR3 bases that were read are TGTGCCAGTAGTATGGCAAGCTCCTATAATTCACCC. This sequence encodes CASSMASSYNSP. In full, the CDR3 reads CASSMASSYNSPLHF. The full variable domain, completed using reference TRBV19 and TRBJ1-6, is DGGITQSPKYLFRKEGQNVTLSCEQNLNHDAMYWYRQDPGQGLRLIYYSQIVNDFQKGDIAEGYSVSREKKESFPLTVTSAQKNPTAFYLCASSMASSYNSPLHFGNGTRLTVT.

This clone has at least ten counts. Read sequence stops 3 residues before the CDR3 end, and the germline J gene provides the missing end. The chain is built from TRBV27 and TRBJ2-7; maybe TRBD1 (6 bases). Trimming shortened V by 5 bases and J by 3 bases, and 17 bases separated the two germline ends. The CDR3 length is 15 residues. Germline CDR1 is MNHEY and CDR2 is SMNVEV (reference sequence). Incomplete CDR3 DNA: TGTGCCAGCAGTGGTTACACAGGGTATAGCTACGAG. Its protein is CASSGYTGYSYE. In full, the CDR3 reads CASSGYTGYSYEQYF.

This clone came up many times. The missing CDR3 end, 3 residues past where the read stops, is filled in from the germline J gene. The chain joins TRBV9 to TRBJ2-3, with TRBD2 as a possible D gene (6 bases). Looked up from germline, CDR1 is SGDLS and CDR2 is YYNGEE. The CDR3 has 15 amino acids. Trimming pared 0 bases from V and 1 base from J, leaving 9 bases between. CDR3 DNA, as far as it was read: TGTGCCAGCAGCGTAGTGGAGGGCCGCACAGATACG. Amino acid sequence: CASSVVEGRTDT. The full CDR3 protein is CASSVVEGRTDTQYF.

This clone occurred many times. The read gets to within 3 residues of the CDR3 end, and the germline J gene fills in the rest. The rearrangement joins TRBV7-8 to TRBJ2-5; D is ambiguous. The germline V gene encodes CDR1 SGHVS and CDR2 FQNEAQ. Trimming cost V 0 bases and J 1 base, with 9 bases left between them. The CDR3 spans 15 residues. The CDR3 DNA, read in part, is TGTGCCAGCAGCTTAGCGTTGGCGGCCCAAGAGACC. Translating it yields CASSLALAAQET. Given in full, the CDR3 is CASSLALAAQETQYF.

This clone has a count of ten or more. The CDR3 is cut off 3 residues early in the read; its end comes from the germline J gene. This chain joins TRBV20-1 and TRBJ1-2, with D perhaps TRBD1 (5 bases). The CDR3 sequence is 15 residues long. Germline V CDR1 and CDR2: DFQATT, SNEGSKA (reference sequence). Trimming removed 6 bases at V and 2 bases at J, with 19 bases between. The DNA read from the CDR3 is TGCAGTGCCAGACCGAACATGGGGCGAAACTATGGC. Amino acids: CSARPNMGRNYG. The entire CDR3 protein reads CSARPNMGRNYGYTF.

The table lists this clone with many counts. The missing CDR3 end, 3 residues past where the read stops, is filled in from the germline J gene. This chain uses TRBV11-2 with TRBJ2-5, with D unresolved. Trimming left V 5 bases short and J 3 bases short, with 10 bases between. This CDR3 is built from 13 residues. Germline-derived CDR1 and CDR2 are SGHAT and FQNNGV. The sequenced CDR3 bases are TGTGCCAGCAGCCCCGACTTCGAAGAGACC. It specifies CASSPDFEET. The entire CDR3 protein reads CASSPDFEETQYF.